A selection of T cell receptor beta chains follows, all from one sample in a study of T cell changes during pregnancy in multiple sclerosis. Measured with immunoSEQ multiplex PCR; TCRdb has only the in-frame clones, and not every one. The table has 85,000 to 130,000 clones, roughly 89% seen once; the top ten hold less than 2%. Sample: peripheral blood, taken before pregnancy. These receptors came from a female donor with multiple sclerosis, enrolled in a pregnancy study. The CDR3 runs from the conserved cysteine through the conserved F or W. Part of the rows lack a size; the others show once, few, many or a class for expanded clones.

j_call clone_size v_call cdr3_aa
TRBJ2-3 - TRBV10-3 CAISEGESGITDTQYF
TRBJ1-1 once TRBV7-8 CASSLGRGWNTEAFF
TRBJ1-5 - TRBV30 CAWSQGALNQPQHF
TRBJ1-5 - TRBV16 CASSQLASVQPQHF
TRBJ2-7 - TRBV27 CASSSSGIYEQYF
TRBJ1-2 - TRBV10-3 CAITPGHLYGYTF
TRBJ2-3 - TRBV2 CASSGAKTDTQYF
TRBJ1-4 - TRBV2 CASSDETGFVKLFF
TRBJ2-7 - TRBV29-1 CSVAPTGFYEQYF
TRBJ1-1 once TRBV4-1 CASSQELRGGDTEAFF
TRBJ2-1 - TRBV5-1 CASSFRLAGGTSYNEQFF
TRBJ1-5 - TRBV5-5 CASSLTRQGPDQDQPQHF
TRBJ2-1 - TRBV5-3 CARRRTERGPYNEQFF
TRBJ1-4 - TRBV18 CASSFGEGNEKLFF
TRBJ1-2 - TRBV5-6 CASSLRGSYGYTF
TRBJ2-2 - TRBV28 CASRQTGGSNTGELFF
TRBJ2-7 - TRBV29-1 CSVALLAGVNEQYF
TRBJ1-6 - TRBV18 CASSPEIEDSPLHF
TRBJ1-2 - TRBV2 CASSEETGGIVWGYTF
TRBJ1-1 once TRBV28 CASSSGTGTINTEAFF
TRBJ2-5 - TRBV18 CASSLSREPSGSQETQYF
TRBJ2-1 - TRBV27 CASSFLRAGGSDEQFF
TRBJ1-5 - TRBV7-2 CASSLTGDQPQHF
TRBJ2-4 - TRBV18 CASSPGSAKNIQYF
TRBJ1-1 - TRBV5-4 CASSWGPGGGNTEAFF
TRBJ2-1 - TRBV21-1 CASSSPGLGDEQFF
TRBJ2-3 - TRBV7-8 CASSLKTGHATDTQYF
TRBJ1-2 - TRBV7-2 CASSPGQVNYGYTF
TRBJ2-7 - TRBV7-2 CASSLVQGVHEQYF
TRBJ2-2 - TRBV7-2 CASSSLGEVGELFF
TRBJ1-1 - TRBV5-1 CASSVQGAMNTEAFF
TRBJ2-7 - TRBV4-3 CASSPDRLSEQYF
TRBJ1-2 - TRBV5-4 CASSLSAGDGYTF
TRBJ1-1 - TRBV6-5 CASSYGGGTEAFF
TRBJ1-1 - TRBV27 CASRRGRISEAFF
TRBJ2-3 - TRBV4-2 CASSQDVRDTQYF
TRBJ1-1 - TRBV7-3 CASSGRMNTEAFF
TRBJ2-7 - TRBV5-6 CASSPGTGVREQYF
TRBJ1-3 - TRBV27 CASSLQRGLGNTIYF
TRBJ1-5 - TRBV28 CASSSPGTGEHSNQPQHF
TRBJ2-2 - TRBV6-4 CASSLLAGTGELFF
TRBJ1-4 - TRBV6-6 CASSYTEEHEKLFF
TRBJ1-6 - TRBV19 CASSISAGGWDSPLHF
TRBJ2-7 - TRBV5-5 CASSPGTSGEYEQYF
TRBJ2-7 once TRBV11-2 CASSLLSGKGPYEQYF
TRBJ1-2 once TRBV4-1 CASSQDGGRVDGYTF
TRBJ2-7 - TRBV12-5 CASGLVLGGGSYEQYF
TRBJ1-1 - TRBV5-1 CASSLSGGNTEAFF
TRBJ2-3 - TRBV5-1 CASSLTLGLEGGLQYF
TRBJ1-5 - TRBV6-1 CASRRRTGASQPQHF
TRBJ2-1 - TRBV6-5 CASRLSRDSGNEQFF
TRBJ1-5 - TRBV15 CATSRDYRRHF
TRBJ2-3 - TRBV29-1 CSVAQGLSTDTQYF